The TCR beta chain under discussion was sequenced for a study of T cells in Graves' hyperthyroidism and ophthalmopathy. Points from the study as a whole: Blood shared most expanded thyroid clonotypes above 0.001.

This clonotype was picked up a small number of times. Its antigen is not identified. The CDR3 has 15 amino acids. Germline V lookup: CDR1 MNHEY, CDR2 SMNVEV (reference sequence). The V end was cut by 3 bases, the J end by 11 bases, with 17 bases between. There were TCR beta CDR3 regions amplified from RNA transcripts. When the TCR CDR3 underwent first-round RT-PCR, the HTBI primer set was used. TCRdb called the multiplex PCR reads again in MiXCR, with one record for every CDR3 protein. In the table there are 350,000 to 500,000 distinct CDR3 sequences, about 13% of which are singletons. Patients aged 18 to 65 had newly diagnosed hyperthyroidism lasting under 2 months.

The V call is TRBV27, the J call TRBJ1-6, with a weak D call TRBD1 (5 bases). This receptor was identified in a woman younger than 30 with Graves' hyperthyroidism. The specimen was blood. Here the CDR3 reads CASSFALRTGAPLHF. CDR3 coding DNA: TGTGCCAGCAGTTTCGCCTTGAGGACGGGGGCACCCCTCCACTTT.